This entry lists 18 T cell receptor beta chains sequenced from one sample in a study of blood T cell repertoires in COVID-19. Profiling relied on immunoSEQ multiplex PCR, and the TCRdb table lists in-frame clones only, not all of them. The sample holds nearly 350,000 clones, around four fifths seen once. Sequenced sample: peripheral blood. The receptors come from a man between 25 and 39 years old with active or convalescent COVID-19.

The V and J genes are TRBV5-1 and TRBJ1-2, with D tentatively TRBD1 (6 bases). This CDR3 spans 15 amino acids. Per germline, CDR1 SGHRS and CDR2 YFSETQ. V lost 2 bases, J lost 4 bases, and 15 bases lay in between. CDR3 protein: CASSFQTTGPYGYTF. CDR3 in DNA: TGCGCCAGCAGCTTCCAAACTACAGGGCCCTATGGCTACACCTTC.

The chain links TRBV5-1 to TRBJ2-7; 13 positions agree with TRBD2. The germline V gene encodes CDR1 SGHRS and CDR2 YFSETQ. Unmatched junction bases numbered 2, after V lost 0 bases and J lost 2 bases. This CDR3 is built from 16 residues. Here the CDR3 reads CASSLGGLAGTYEQYF. The CDR3, as DNA: TGCGCCAGCAGCTTGGGGGGACTAGCGGGAACCTACGAGCAGTACTTC.

This chain links TRBV5-5 with TRBJ1-4; 9 positions match TRBD1. CDR3 size: 15 residues. The J segment lost 5 bases and the V segment lost 3 bases, leaving 5 bases of the junction unmatched. The germline V gene encodes CDR1 SGHKS and CDR2 YYEKEE (reference sequence). This CDR3 reads CASSWTGTGNEKLFF. CDR3 bases: TGTGCCAGCAGCTGGACCGGGACAGGGAATGAAAAACTGTTTTTT.

DNA for the CDR3: TGCAGTGCTAGTGTACAGGGGGCGGCTTGGGAGACCCAGTACTTC. This translates into CSASVQGAAWETQYF. The chain recombines TRBV20-1 with TRBJ2-5, with 9 positions matching TRBD1. The CDR3 consists of 15 residues. The germline V gene encodes CDR1 DFQATT and CDR2 SNEGSKA (reference sequence). J lost 5 bases, V lost 3 bases, and 10 bases had no gene match.

The gene calls are TRBV11-2 and TRBJ2-1; 12 bases match TRBD2. The V and J ends lost 5 bases and 5 bases, in that order; junction bases with no gene match: 7. Germline CDR1 SGHAT, CDR2 FQNNGV. There are 16 residues in the CDR3. The CDR3 region has the DNA TGTGCCAGCAGCATTCGGACTAGCGGGGAAAACAATGAGCAGTTCTTC. Translating gives CASSIRTSGENNEQFF.

The chain combines TRBV5-1 with TRBJ1-3; TRBD1 matches at 8 bases. The CDR3 totals 15 residues. V was clipped by 6 bases and J by 2 bases; unmatched bases: 7. The germline V gene has CDR1 SGHRS and CDR2 YFSETQ. The CDR3: CASTSTGAAGNTIYF. CDR3 DNA: TGCGCCAGCACCTCGACAGGGGCCGCTGGAAACACCATATATTTT.

The chain links TRBV6-5 to TRBJ2-3; D is unresolved. Germline values: CDR1 MNHEY, CDR2 SVGAGI. The CDR3 loop spans 14 amino acids. The ends were cut back, 2 bases at V and 2 bases at J, with 8 bases in the middle. CDR3 loop: CASSYGRNTDTQYF. DNA for the CDR3: TGTGCCAGCAGTTACGGCAGGAACACAGATACGCAGTATTTT.

V gene TRBV30 combines with J gene TRBJ1-1; 10 nucleotides line up with TRBD1. Germline V lookup: CDR1 GTSNPN, CDR2 SVGIG (reference sequence). The trim removed 4 bases at V and 3 bases at J, leaving 2 bases unmatched. The CDR3 consists of 13 residues. CDR3 sequence (DNA): TGTGCCTGGAATGGACAGGGGGACACTGAAGCTTTCTTT. Its translation is CAWNGQGDTEAFF.

This clone was seen only once. The gene calls are TRBV19 and TRBJ2-1; no clear D gene. With 5 bases removed from V and 0 bases from J, the gap between germline ends came to 11 bases. The germline CDR1 and CDR2 sequences are LNHDA and SQIVND (reference sequence). This CDR3 contains 15 residues. CDR3 DNA: TGTGCCAGTAGTGCCCCTAGTCGCTCCTACAATGAGCAGTTCTTC. Translating gives CASSAPSRSYNEQFF.

The chain's CDR3 is CASNVPDRGYGYTF. The CDR3 nucleotides are TGCGCCAGCAACGTCCCGGACAGAGGATATGGCTACACCTTC. The chain combines TRBV5-1 with TRBJ1-2; D possibly corresponds to TRBD1 (6 bases). Germline V gene data show CDR1 as SGHRS and CDR2 as YFSETQ. The V and J ends lost 6 bases and 5 bases respectively, with 17 bases between them. The CDR3 is made up of 14 amino acids.

The genes are TRBV24-1 and TRBJ1-5; 8 nucleotides agree with TRBD1. The CDR3 has 16 residues. Per germline, CDR1 KGHDR and CDR2 SFDVKD. V shed 2 bases and J 8 bases; nucleotides not matched to a gene: 10. CDR3 protein: CATSDSSQGAREPQHF. CDR3 DNA sequence: TGTGCCACCAGTGATTCCTCTCAGGGGGCCCGTGAGCCCCAGCATTTT.

This clone has only a few counts. V gene TRBV30 combines with J gene TRBJ1-1, with D possibly TRBD1 on 5 matching bases. The V end lost 5 bases, the J end lost 11 bases, and 15 bases lay between the germline ends. The CDR3 consists of 11 residues. Looked up from germline, CDR1 is GTSNPN and CDR2 is SVGIG (reference sequence). The CDR3 bases are TGTGCCTGGGGACCGGGACTAGAGGCTTTCTTT. It translates to CAWGPGLEAFF.

V usage is TRBV10-3 and J usage is TRBJ2-3, with 15 bases lining up with TRBD2. The CDR3 contains 18 residues. The ends lost 5 bases at V and 4 bases at J; junction bases unmatched: 10. From germline, CDR1 is ENHRY and CDR2 SYGVKD. The CDR3 nucleotides are TGTGCCATCAGTCAGCGGACTAGCGGGAGGGCCAGCCCAGATACGCAGTATTTT. This encodes CAISQRTSGRASPDTQYF.

The chain links TRBV9 to TRBJ2-1; the match to TRBD2 covers 7 bases. Germline CDR1 reads SGDLS; CDR2 reads YYNGEE. CDR3 length: 16 amino acids. Germline trimming cut 0 bases from V and 7 bases from J; bases unmatched to any gene: 10. CDR3: CASSVARSSGRNEQFF. CDR3 bases: TGTGCCAGCAGCGTAGCCAGGTCTAGCGGTAGGAATGAGCAGTTCTTC.

The chain combines TRBV5-4 with TRBJ1-2; 10 bases are a match to TRBD1. Germline V gene sequence: CDR1 SGHNT, CDR2 YYREEE (reference sequence). CDR3 length equals 16 residues. V lost 4 bases to trimming and J lost 4 bases; unmatched junction nucleotides: 10. The CDR3 DNA is TGTGCCAGCAGCCTACCGGACAGGGGGATCGGCTATGGCTACACCTTC. It is translated as CASSLPDRGIGYGYTF.

The gene calls are TRBV5-1 and TRBJ2-3; 8 positions agree with TRBD1. This CDR3 comprises 15 residues. Germline loops: CDR1 SGHRS, CDR2 YFSETQ. With 3 bases clipped from V and 4 bases from J, the junction kept 7 bases outside the gene matches. CDR3 sequence reads: CASSSNQGAADTQYF. In DNA form, the CDR3 reads TGCGCCAGCAGCTCTAACCAGGGGGCCGCAGATACGCAGTATTTT.

V and J are TRBV5-1 and TRBJ2-7, with 8 bases fitting TRBD1. CDR1 is SGHRS and CDR2 is YFSETQ in the germline V gene. V lost 0 bases and J lost 6; bases outside the gene matches: 8. This CDR3 is 15 amino acids long. The CDR3, as DNA: TGCGCCAGCAGCTTGGGCCCGCAGGGGGCAGGCGAGCAGTACTTC. Its translation: CASSLGPQGAGEQYF.

This clone was picked up a small number of times. V usage is TRBV28 and J usage is TRBJ2-1; TRBD1 matches at 10 bases. Germline CDR1 is MDHEN and CDR2 is SYDVKM. The J segment lost 6 bases and the V segment lost 4 bases, leaving 3 bases of the junction unmatched. CDR3 length: 14 residues. In nucleotides, the CDR3 is TGTGCCAGCAGTTGGCGGACAGGGGGCAATGAGCAGTTCTTC. Encoded protein: CASSWRTGGNEQFF.